This T cell receptor beta chain is drawn from a study of cytotoxic CD8 clonotypes in ibrutinib-treated CLL. Whole-study findings and limits: Sustained-remission and progressing patients had different sampling times.

Libraries were prepared by immunoSEQ multiplex PCR; TCRdb keeps only in-frame clonotypes and omits some of them. The sample shows about 130,000 clones, roughly 83% of them seen only once. The germline CDR1 and CDR2 sequences are KGHSH and LQKENI. This CDR3 has 16 amino acids. J lost 3 bases, V lost 2 bases, and 10 bases had no gene match. Turning to this clone: What it recognizes is unknown.

V gene TRBV18 combines with J gene TRBJ2-7; 7 bases map to TRBD2. The sequence derives from a human donor with chronic lymphocytic leukemia. The sequencing used PBMCs, collected after 12 months of ibrutinib treatment. In DNA form, the CDR3 reads TGTGCCAGCTCACCAAATCGCCCTAGCGGCTTCTACGAGCAGTACTTC. This codes for CASSPNRPSGFYEQYF. Looking up the rest from reference TRBV18 and TRBJ2-7 gives the full variable domain: NAGVMQNPRHLVRRRGQEARLRCSPMKGHSHVYWYRQLPEEGLKFMVYLQKENIIDESGMPKERFSAEFPKEGPSILRIQQVVRGDSAAYFCASSPNRPSGFYEQYFGPGTRLTVT.